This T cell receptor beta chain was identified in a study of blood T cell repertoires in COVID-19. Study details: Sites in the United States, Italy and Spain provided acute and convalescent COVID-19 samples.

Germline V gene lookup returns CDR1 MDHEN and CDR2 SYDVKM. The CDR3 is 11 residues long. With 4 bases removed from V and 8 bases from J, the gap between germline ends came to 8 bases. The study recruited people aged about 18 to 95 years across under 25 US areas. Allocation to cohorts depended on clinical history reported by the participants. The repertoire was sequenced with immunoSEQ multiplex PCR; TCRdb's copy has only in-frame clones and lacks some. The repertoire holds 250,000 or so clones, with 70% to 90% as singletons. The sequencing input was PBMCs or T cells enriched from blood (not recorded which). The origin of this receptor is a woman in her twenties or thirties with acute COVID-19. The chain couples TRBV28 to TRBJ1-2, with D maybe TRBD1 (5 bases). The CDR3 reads CASSWGGGYTF. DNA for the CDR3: TGTGCCAGCAGTTGGGGCGGAGGCTACACCTTC.